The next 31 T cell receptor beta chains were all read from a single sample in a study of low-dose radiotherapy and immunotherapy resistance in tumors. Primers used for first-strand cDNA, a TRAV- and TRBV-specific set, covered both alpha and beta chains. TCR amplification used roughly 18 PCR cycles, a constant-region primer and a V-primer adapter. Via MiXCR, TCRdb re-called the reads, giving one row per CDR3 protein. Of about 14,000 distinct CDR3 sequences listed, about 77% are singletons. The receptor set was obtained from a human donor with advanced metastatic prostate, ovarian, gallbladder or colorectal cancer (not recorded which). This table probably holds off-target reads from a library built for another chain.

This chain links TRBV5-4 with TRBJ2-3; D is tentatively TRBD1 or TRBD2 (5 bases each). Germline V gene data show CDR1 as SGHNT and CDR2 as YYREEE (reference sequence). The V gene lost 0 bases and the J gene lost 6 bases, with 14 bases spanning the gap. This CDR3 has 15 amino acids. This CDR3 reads CASSLEVGVSDTQYF. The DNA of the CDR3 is TGTGCCAGCAGCTTGGAAGTGGGGGTCTCGGATACGCAGTATTTT.

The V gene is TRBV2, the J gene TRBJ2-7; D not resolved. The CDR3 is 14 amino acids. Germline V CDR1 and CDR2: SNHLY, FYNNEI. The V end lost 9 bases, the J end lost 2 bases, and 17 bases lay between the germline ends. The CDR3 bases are TGTGCCAGGCACGGCTATATAGGGCCCTACGAGCAGTACTTC. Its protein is CARHGYIGPYEQYF.

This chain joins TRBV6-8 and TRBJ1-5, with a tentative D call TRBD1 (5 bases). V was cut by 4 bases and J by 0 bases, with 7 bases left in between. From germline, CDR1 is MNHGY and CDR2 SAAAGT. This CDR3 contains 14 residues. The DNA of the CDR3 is TGTGCCAGCAGTTGGGGGATTAGCAATCAGCCCCAGCATTTT. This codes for CASSWGISNQPQHF.

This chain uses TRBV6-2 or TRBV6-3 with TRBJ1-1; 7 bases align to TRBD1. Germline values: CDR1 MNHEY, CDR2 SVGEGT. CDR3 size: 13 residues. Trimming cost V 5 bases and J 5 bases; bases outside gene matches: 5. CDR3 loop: CASSPQGSTEAFF. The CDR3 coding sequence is TGTGCCAGCAGTCCACAGGGGAGTACTGAAGCTTTCTTT.

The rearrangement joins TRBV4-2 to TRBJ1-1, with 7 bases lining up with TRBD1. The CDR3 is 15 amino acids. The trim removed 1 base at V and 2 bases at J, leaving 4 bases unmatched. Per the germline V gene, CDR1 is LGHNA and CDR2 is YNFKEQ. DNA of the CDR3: TGTGCCAGCAGCCAAGCAGGGGGACAAAACACTGAAGCTTTCTTT. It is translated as CASSQAGGQNTEAFF.

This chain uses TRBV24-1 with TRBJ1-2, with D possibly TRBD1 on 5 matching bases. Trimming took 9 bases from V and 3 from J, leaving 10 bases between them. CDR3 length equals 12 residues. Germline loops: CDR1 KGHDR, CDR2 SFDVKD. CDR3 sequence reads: CATVGADYGYTF. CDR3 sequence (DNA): TGTGCCACCGTTGGGGCCGACTATGGCTACACCTTC.

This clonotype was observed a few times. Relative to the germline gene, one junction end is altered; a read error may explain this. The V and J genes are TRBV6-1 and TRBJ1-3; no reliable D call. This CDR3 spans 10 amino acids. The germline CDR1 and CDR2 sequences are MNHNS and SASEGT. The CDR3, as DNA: TGTGCCTGCAGCTTGCGCACCATATATTTT. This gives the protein CACSLRTIYF.

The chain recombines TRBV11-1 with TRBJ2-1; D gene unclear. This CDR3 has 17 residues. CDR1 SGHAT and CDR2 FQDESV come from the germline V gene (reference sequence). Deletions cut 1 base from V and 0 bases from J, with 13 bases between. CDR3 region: CASSLVKELLSYNEQFF. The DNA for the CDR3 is TGTGCCAGCAGCTTAGTCAAGGAACTCCTCTCCTACAATGAGCAGTTCTTC.

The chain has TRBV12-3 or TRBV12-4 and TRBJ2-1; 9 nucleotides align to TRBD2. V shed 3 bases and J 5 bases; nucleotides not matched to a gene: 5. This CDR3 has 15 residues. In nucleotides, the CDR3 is TGTGCCAGCAGTTTGGTGGGCGGGGGGGACAATGAGCAGTTCTTC. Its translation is CASSLVGGGDNEQFF.

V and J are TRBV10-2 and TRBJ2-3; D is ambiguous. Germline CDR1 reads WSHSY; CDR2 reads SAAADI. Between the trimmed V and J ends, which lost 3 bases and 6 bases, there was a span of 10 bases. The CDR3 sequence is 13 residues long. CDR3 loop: CASSDPDGDTQYF. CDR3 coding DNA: TGCGCCAGCAGTGACCCCGACGGCGATACGCAGTATTTT.

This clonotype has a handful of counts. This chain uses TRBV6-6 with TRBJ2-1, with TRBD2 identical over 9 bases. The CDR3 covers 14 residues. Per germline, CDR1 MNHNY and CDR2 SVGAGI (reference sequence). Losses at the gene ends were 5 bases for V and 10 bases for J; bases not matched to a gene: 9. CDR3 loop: CASSHVRGGSEQFF. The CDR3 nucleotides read TGTGCCAGCAGTCATGTGCGGGGGGGGAGCGAGCAGTTCTTC.

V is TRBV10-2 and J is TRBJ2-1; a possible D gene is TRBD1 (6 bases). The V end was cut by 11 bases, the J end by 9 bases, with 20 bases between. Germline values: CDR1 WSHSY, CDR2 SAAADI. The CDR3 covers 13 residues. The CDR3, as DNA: TGCGCCTCAGGGGCTAGCATTGGGGCTGAGCAGTTCTTC. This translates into CASGASIGAEQFF.

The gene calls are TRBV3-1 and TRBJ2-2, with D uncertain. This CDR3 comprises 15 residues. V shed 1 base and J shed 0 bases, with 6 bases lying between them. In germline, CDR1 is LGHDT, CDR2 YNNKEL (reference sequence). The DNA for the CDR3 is TGTGCCAGCAGCCAAGGATGGTCGAACACCGGGGAGCTGTTTTTT. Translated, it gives CASSQGWSNTGELFF.

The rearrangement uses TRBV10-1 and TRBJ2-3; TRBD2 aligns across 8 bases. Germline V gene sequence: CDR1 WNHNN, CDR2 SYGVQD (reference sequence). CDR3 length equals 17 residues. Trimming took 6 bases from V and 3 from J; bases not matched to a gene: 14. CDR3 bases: TGCGCCAGCAGCCCCCGGGGGGGCCTAGGAACAACAGATACGCAGTATTTT. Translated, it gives CASSPRGGLGTTDTQYF.

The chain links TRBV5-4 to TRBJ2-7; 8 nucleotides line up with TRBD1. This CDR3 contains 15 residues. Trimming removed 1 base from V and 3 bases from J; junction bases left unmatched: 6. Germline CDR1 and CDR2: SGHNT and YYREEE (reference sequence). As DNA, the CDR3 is TGTGCCAGCAGCTTGCAACGGACAGGGATCTACGAGCAGTACTTC. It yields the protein CASSLQRTGIYEQYF.

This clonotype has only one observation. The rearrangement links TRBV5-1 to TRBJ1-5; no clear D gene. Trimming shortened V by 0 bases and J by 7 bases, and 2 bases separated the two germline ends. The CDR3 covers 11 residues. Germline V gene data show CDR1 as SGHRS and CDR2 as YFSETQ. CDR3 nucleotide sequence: TGCGCCAGCAGCTTGGGGCAGCCCCAGCATTTT. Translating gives CASSLGQPQHF. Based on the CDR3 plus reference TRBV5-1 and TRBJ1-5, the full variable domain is KAGVTQTPRYLIKTRGQQVTLSCSPISGHRSVSWYQQTPGQGLQFLFEYFSETQRNKGNFPGRFSGRQFSNSRSEMNVSTLELGDSALYLCASSLGQPQHFGDGTRLSIL.

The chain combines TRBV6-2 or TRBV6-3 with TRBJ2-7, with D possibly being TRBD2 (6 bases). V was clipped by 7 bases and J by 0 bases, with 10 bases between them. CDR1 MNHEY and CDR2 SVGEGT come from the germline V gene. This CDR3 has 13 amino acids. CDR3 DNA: TGTGCCAGCACCCCTAGCGCCTCCTACGAGCAGTACTTC. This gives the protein CASTPSASYEQYF.

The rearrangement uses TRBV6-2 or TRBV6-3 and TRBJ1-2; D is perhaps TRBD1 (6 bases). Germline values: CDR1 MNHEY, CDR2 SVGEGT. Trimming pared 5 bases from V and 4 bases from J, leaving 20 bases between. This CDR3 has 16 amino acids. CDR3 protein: CASSEASPGAGYGYTF. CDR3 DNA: TGTGCCAGCAGTGAAGCGTCCCCAGGGGCCGGCTATGGCTACACCTTC.

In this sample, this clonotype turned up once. In DNA form, the CDR3 reads TGTGCCAGCAGCTTAGCCCGCTATGGCTACACCTTC. Its protein product is CASSLARYGYTF. The V and J genes are TRBV13 and TRBJ1-2, with D hard to call. CDR1 is PRHDT, CDR2 FYEKMQ, per germline (reference sequence). This CDR3 region has 12 residues. V lost 1 base and J 4 bases, leaving 4 bases between the germline ends.

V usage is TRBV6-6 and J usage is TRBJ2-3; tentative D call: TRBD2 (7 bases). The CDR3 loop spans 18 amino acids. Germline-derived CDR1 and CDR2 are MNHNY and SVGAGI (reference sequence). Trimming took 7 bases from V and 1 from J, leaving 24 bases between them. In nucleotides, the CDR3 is TGTGCCAGCACTTCCCCCGGGGGGCTAGCTGTTGGCACAGATACGCAGTATTTT. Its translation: CASTSPGGLAVGTDTQYF.

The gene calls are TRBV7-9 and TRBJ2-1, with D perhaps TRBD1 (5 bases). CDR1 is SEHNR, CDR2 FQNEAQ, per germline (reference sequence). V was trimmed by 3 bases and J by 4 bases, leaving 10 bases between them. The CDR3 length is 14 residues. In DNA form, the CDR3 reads TGTGCCAGCAGCTTGGGGTCAGGGTACAATGAGCAGTTCTTC. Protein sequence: CASSLGSGYNEQFF.

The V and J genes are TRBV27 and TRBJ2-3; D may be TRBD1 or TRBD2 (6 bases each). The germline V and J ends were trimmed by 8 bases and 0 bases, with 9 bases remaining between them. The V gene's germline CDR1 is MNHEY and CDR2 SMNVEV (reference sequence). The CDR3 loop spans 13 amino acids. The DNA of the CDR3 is TGTGCCAGCGGGGGGCCAAGCACAGATACGCAGTATTTT. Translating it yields CASGGPSTDTQYF.

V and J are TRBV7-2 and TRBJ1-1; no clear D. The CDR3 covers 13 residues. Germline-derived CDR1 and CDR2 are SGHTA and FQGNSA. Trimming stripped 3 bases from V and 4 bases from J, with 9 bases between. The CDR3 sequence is CASSFGEGTEAFF. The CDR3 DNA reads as TGTGCCAGCAGCTTCGGCGAGGGCACTGAAGCTTTCTTT.

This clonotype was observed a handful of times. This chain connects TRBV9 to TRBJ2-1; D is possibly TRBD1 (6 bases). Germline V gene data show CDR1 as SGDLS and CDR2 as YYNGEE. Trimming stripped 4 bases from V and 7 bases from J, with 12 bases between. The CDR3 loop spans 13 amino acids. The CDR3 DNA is TGTGCCAGCAGCTCACTCGACAGGAATGAGCAGTTCTTC. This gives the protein CASSSLDRNEQFF.

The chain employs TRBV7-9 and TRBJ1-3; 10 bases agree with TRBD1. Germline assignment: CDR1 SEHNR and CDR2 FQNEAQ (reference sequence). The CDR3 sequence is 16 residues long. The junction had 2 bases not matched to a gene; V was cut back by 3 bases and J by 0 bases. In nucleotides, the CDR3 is TGTGCCAGCAGCTTGGGGACAGGGGACTCTGGAAACACCATATATTTT. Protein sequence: CASSLGTGDSGNTIYF.

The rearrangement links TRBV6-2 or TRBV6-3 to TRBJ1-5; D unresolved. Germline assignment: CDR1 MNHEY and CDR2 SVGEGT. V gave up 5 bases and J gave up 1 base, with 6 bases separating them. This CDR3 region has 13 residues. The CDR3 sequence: CASSALSNQPQHF. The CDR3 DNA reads TGTGCCAGCAGTGCTTTGAGCAATCAGCCCCAGCATTTT.

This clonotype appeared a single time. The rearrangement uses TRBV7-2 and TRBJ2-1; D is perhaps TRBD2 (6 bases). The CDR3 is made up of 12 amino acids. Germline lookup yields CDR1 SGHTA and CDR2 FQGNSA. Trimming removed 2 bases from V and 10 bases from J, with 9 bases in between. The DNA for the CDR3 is TGTGCCAGCAGCTTATTTGCGGGGGAGCAGTTCTTC. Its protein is CASSLFAGEQFF.

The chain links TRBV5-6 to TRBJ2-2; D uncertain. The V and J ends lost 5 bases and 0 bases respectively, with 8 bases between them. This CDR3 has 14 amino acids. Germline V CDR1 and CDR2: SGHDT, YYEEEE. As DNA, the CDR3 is TGTGCCAGCAGACAGCAGGCGAACACCGGGGAGCTGTTTTTT. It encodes CASRQQANTGELFF.

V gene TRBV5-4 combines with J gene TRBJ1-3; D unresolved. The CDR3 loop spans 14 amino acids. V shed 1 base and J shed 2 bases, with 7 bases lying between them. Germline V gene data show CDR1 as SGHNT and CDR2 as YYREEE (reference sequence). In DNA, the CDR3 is TGTGCCAGCAGCTTGCCCGGGACTGGAAACACCATATATTTT. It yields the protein CASSLPGTGNTIYF.

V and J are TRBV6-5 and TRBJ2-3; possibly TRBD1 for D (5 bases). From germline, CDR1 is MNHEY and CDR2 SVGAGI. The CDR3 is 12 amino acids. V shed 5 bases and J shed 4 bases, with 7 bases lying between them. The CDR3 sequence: CASSRQPDTQYF. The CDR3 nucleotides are TGTGCCAGCAGTAGACAGCCAGATACGCAGTATTTT.

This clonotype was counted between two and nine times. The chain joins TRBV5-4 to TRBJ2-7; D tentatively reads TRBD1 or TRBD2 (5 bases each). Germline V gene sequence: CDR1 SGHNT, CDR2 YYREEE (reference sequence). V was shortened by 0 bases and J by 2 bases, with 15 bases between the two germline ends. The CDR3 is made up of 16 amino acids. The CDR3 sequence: CASSLGDGELPYEQYF. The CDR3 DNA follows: TGTGCCAGCAGCTTGGGGGACGGAGAGCTTCCCTACGAGCAGTACTTC.